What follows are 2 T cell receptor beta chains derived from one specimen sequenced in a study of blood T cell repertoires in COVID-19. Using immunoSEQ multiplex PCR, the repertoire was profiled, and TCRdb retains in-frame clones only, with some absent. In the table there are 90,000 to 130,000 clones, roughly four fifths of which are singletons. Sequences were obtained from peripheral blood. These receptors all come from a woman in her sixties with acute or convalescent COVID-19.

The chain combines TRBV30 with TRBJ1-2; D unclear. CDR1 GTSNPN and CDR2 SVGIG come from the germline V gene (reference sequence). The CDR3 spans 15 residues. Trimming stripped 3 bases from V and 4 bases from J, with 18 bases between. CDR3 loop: CAWSDAGLRGYGYTF. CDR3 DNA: TGTGCCTGGAGCGATGCTGGACTCCGCGGCTATGGCTACACCTTC.

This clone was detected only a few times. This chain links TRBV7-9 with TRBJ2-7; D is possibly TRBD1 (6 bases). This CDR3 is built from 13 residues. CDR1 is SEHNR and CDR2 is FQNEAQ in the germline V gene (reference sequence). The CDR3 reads CAIQRTEAYEQYF. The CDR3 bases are TGTGCTATCCAGAGGACAGAAGCCTACGAGCAGTACTTC.